This T cell receptor beta chain was sequenced during a study of blood T cell repertoires in COVID-19. Across the whole study: There were acute and convalescent COVID-19 samples, and they came from the United States, Italy and Spain. PBMCs, B-cell-depleted T cells, or T cells provided the cDNA or gDNA that made up the material.

The CDR3 sequence is 15 residues long. V lost 1 base and J 3 bases, leaving 16 bases between the germline ends. Germline V gives CDR1 SQVTM, CDR2 ANQGSEA. Per the original methods: Reference gene primer amplification in the assay estimated nucleated cell counts. Clones were sequenced by immunoSEQ multiplex PCR, and TCRdb holds only the in-frame ones, with some missing. Clonal size and the V and J genes are those of that table, whereas D and trimming came from the DNA. The sample carries 55,000 to 75,000 clones, 73% recorded once. This chain connects TRBV29-1 to TRBJ2-7, with D possibly matching TRBD2 (7 bases). This sequence originates from a man aged 60-69 years with acute or convalescent COVID-19. Sequencing used peripheral blood. The CDR3 region has the DNA TGCAGCGTTGAAGGTGGGGGGGGCCTTTTCTACGAGCAGTACTTC. Its translation: CSVEGGGGLFYEQYF.